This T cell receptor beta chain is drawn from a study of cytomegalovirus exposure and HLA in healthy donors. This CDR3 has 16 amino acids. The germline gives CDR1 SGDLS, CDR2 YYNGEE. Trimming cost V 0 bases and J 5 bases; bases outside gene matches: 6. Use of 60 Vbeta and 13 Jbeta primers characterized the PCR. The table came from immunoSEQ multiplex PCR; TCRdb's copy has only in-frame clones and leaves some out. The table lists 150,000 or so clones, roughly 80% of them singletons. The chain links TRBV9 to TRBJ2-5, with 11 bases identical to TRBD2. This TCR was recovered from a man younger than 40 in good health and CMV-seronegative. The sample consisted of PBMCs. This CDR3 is CASSVGSGGALETQYF. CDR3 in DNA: TGTGCCAGCAGCGTAGGTAGCGGGGGGGCCTTGGAGACCCAGTACTTC.